The sequence of this T cell receptor (beta chain) was determined in a study of cytomegalovirus exposure and HLA in healthy donors. Notes on the study in general: Highly shared variants forming one cluster were likely a sequencing artifact. In a later analysis, V- and J-gene trimming of beta chains associated with a DCLRE1C missense variant, replicated independently.

The PCR made use of 60 Vbeta and 13 Jbeta primers. Original methodology: A later analysis tallied approximately 78 million unique TCR beta chains, some 12 million of them shared. Profiled with immunoSEQ multiplex PCR; TCRdb holds only in-frame clones, not every one. The D gene and trimming were derived from the DNA, and the V and J assignments and clone size from that table. The top ten hold approximately 0.9% of the sample, which has more than 110,000 clones, 79% seen once. This clone was observed a few times. Its antigen is still unknown. The V gene lost 2 bases and the J gene lost 4 bases, with 8 bases spanning the gap. Germline values: CDR1 SQVTM, CDR2 ANQGSEA. This CDR3 is built from 12 residues.

The TCR originated in a man aged 18 to 30 in good health and CMV-seronegative. What was sequenced was PBMCs. The gene calls are TRBV29-1 and TRBJ1-2; no definite D call. CDR3 protein: CSVELRGYGYTF. The CDR3 DNA reads TGCAGCGTTGAACTGAGAGGCTATGGCTACACCTTC.